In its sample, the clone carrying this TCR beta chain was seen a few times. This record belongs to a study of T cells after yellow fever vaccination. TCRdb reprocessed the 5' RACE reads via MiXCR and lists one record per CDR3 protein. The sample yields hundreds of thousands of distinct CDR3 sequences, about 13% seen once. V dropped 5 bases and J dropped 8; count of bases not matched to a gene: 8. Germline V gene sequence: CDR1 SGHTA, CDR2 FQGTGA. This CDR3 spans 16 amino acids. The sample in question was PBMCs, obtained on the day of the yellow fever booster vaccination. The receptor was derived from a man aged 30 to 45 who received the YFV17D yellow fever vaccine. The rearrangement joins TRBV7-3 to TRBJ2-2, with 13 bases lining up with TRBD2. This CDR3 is CASSPRLAGGGGELFF. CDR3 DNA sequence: TGTGCCAGCAGCCCGCGACTAGCGGGAGGCGGTGGGGAGCTGTTTTTT. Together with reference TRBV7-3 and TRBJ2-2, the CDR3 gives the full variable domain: GAGVSQTPSNKVTEKGKYVELRCDPISGHTALYWYRQSLGQGPEFLIYFQGTGAADDSGLPNDRFFAVRPEGSVSTLKIQRTERGDSAVYLCASSPRLAGGGGELFFGEGSRLTVL.